Listed below are T cell receptor beta chains from one sample, sequenced in a study of beta chain features in type 1 diabetes. The data were produced by immunoSEQ multiplex PCR, yet TCRdb's version contains in-frame clones alone and is incomplete. Here the sample spans 300,000 to 350,000 clones, 7% to 9% being singletons. The sample taken for sequencing was central memory CD4+ T cells from blood. These receptors were taken from a woman under 30 in good health. CDR3s include the opening cysteine and the closing phenylalanine or tryptophan. Each record gives: D gene, V gene, J gene, clone size, CDR3 protein, CDR3 DNA. The D gene is left open where the match is weak. The size entry is marked missing in some rows and otherwise reads once, few, many or a size class.

d_call: -
v_call: TRBV7-8
j_call: TRBJ1-5
clone_size: few
cdr3_aa: CASSLLGQGNQPQHF
cdr3_nt: TGTGCCAGCAGCTTACTCGGACAAGGCAATCAGCCCCAGCATTTT

d_call: TRBD1
v_call: TRBV27
j_call: TRBJ2-5
clone_size: few
cdr3_aa: CASSPQTTGAETQYF
cdr3_nt: TGTGCCAGCAGTCCACAGACGACAGGGGCTGAGACCCAGTACTTC

d_call: TRBD1
v_call: TRBV6-6
j_call: TRBJ1-2
clone_size: -
cdr3_aa: CATDTGDYGYTF
cdr3_nt: TGTGCCACCGACACAGGGGACTATGGCTACACCTTC

d_call: -
v_call: TRBV18
j_call: TRBJ2-5
clone_size: few
cdr3_aa: CASSPGHKETQYF
cdr3_nt: TGTGCCAGCTCACCAGGGCACAAAGAGACCCAGTACTTC

d_call: TRBD1
v_call: TRBV19
j_call: TRBJ2-5
clone_size: -
cdr3_aa: CASSQPGTGQETQYF
cdr3_nt: TGTGCCAGTAGTCAACCCGGGACAGGACAAGAGACCCAGTACTTC

d_call: -
v_call: TRBV11-3
j_call: TRBJ1-4
clone_size: few
cdr3_aa: CASSSQGPTNEKLFF
cdr3_nt: TGTGCCAGCAGCTCCCAGGGTCCTACTAATGAAAAACTGTTTTTT

d_call: -
v_call: TRBV10-3
j_call: TRBJ2-2
clone_size: many
cdr3_aa: CAISVAGTKAGELFF
cdr3_nt: TGTGCCATCAGTGTCGCCGGGACCAAGGCCGGGGAGCTGTTTTTT

d_call: -
v_call: TRBV7-9
j_call: TRBJ2-7
clone_size: -
cdr3_aa: CASSLSGITYEQYF
cdr3_nt: TGTGCCAGCAGCTTATCCGGGATAACCTACGAGCAGTACTTC

d_call: -
v_call: TRBV7-2
j_call: TRBJ2-1
clone_size: few
cdr3_aa: CASSQDVYNEQFF
cdr3_nt: TGTGCCAGCAGCCAAGACGTCTACAATGAGCAGTTCTTC

d_call: -
v_call: TRBV11-1
j_call: TRBJ1-1
clone_size: few
cdr3_aa: CASSLSRNTEAFF
cdr3_nt: TGTGCCAGCAGCTTATCTAGAAACACTGAAGCTTTCTTT

d_call: -
v_call: TRBV11-2
j_call: TRBJ2-7
clone_size: -
cdr3_aa: CASSPGSHEQYF
cdr3_nt: TGTGCCAGCAGCCCCGGGTCCCACGAGCAGTACTTC

d_call: TRBD2
v_call: TRBV29-1
j_call: TRBJ2-3
clone_size: few
cdr3_aa: CSVAGGRWADTQYF
cdr3_nt: TGCAGCGTTGCAGGCGGGAGGTGGGCAGATACGCAGTATTTT

d_call: -
v_call: TRBV19
j_call: TRBJ2-4
clone_size: few
cdr3_aa: CASSHQRGPLAKNIQYF
cdr3_nt: TGTGCCAGTAGCCATCAACGGGGGCCTTTAGCCAAAAACATTCAGTACTTC

d_call: TRBD2
v_call: TRBV7-2
j_call: TRBJ2-1
clone_size: few
cdr3_aa: CASSYRNQGLVQFF
cdr3_nt: TGTGCCAGCAGCTATCGCAATCAGGGACTAGTACAGTTCTTC

d_call: -
v_call: TRBV10-3
j_call: TRBJ1-2
clone_size: -
cdr3_aa: CAISERASGVYGYTF
cdr3_nt: TGTGCCATCAGTGAACGAGCTTCAGGTGTTTATGGCTACACCTTC

d_call: -
v_call: TRBV7-8
j_call: TRBJ1-4
clone_size: few
cdr3_aa: CASSPTWGSGLNEKLFF
cdr3_nt: TGTGCCAGCAGCCCCACTTGGGGATCCGGGTTGAATGAAAAACTGTTTTTT

d_call: TRBD1
v_call: TRBV4-2
j_call: TRBJ2-3
clone_size: few
cdr3_aa: CASSQGQGVGDTQYF
cdr3_nt: TGTGCCAGCAGCCAAGGACAGGGTGTCGGAGATACGCAGTATTTT

d_call: -
v_call: TRBV4-3
j_call: TRBJ2-7
clone_size: few
cdr3_aa: CASSLLAASAYEQYF
cdr3_nt: TGCGCCAGCAGCCTCCTTGCAGCTAGCGCCTACGAGCAGTACTTC

d_call: -
v_call: TRBV4-2
j_call: TRBJ1-1
clone_size: few
cdr3_aa: CASNMGNMNTEAFF
cdr3_nt: TGTGCCAGCAACATGGGTAACATGAACACTGAAGCTTTCTTT

d_call: -
v_call: TRBV11-1
j_call: TRBJ1-1
clone_size: -
cdr3_aa: CASSTGRSNTEAFF
cdr3_nt: TGTGCCAGCAGTACGGGACGGTCGAACACTGAAGCTTTCTTT

d_call: -
v_call: TRBV2
j_call: TRBJ2-5
clone_size: -
cdr3_aa: CASSSWTSPETQYF
cdr3_nt: TGTGCCAGCAGTTCCTGGACCAGCCCGGAGACCCAGTACTTC

d_call: TRBD1
v_call: TRBV28
j_call: TRBJ1-2
clone_size: few
cdr3_aa: CASRSPGQTPYF
cdr3_nt: TGTGCCAGCAGATCCCCGGGACAGACTCCCTACTTC

d_call: TRBD2
v_call: TRBV7-2
j_call: TRBJ2-7
clone_size: -
cdr3_aa: CASSTLAGPYEQYF
cdr3_nt: TGTGCCAGCAGCACCCTAGCGGGCCCCTACGAGCAGTACTTC

d_call: -
v_call: TRBV7-3
j_call: TRBJ1-3
clone_size: few
cdr3_aa: CASSPASYRNTIYF
cdr3_nt: TGTGCCAGCAGCCCGGCCTCCTATAGAAACACCATATATTTT

d_call: TRBD1
v_call: TRBV7-3
j_call: TRBJ2-3
clone_size: few
cdr3_aa: CASSLTGGPDTQYF
cdr3_nt: TGTGCCAGCAGCCTAACAGGGGGCCCAGATACGCAGTATTTT

d_call: TRBD1
v_call: TRBV2
j_call: TRBJ2-1
clone_size: -
cdr3_aa: CASSDRGLGDEQFF
cdr3_nt: TGTGCCAGCAGTGACAGGGGGCTAGGCGATGAGCAGTTCTTC

d_call: -
v_call: TRBV28
j_call: TRBJ2-1
clone_size: many
cdr3_aa: CASSSYNEQFF
cdr3_nt: TGTGCCAGCAGCTCCTACAATGAGCAGTTCTTC

d_call: -
v_call: TRBV18
j_call: TRBJ2-1
clone_size: few
cdr3_aa: CASSPLGANEQFF
cdr3_nt: TGTGCCAGCTCACCACTGGGGGCCAATGAGCAGTTCTTC

d_call: -
v_call: TRBV10-3
j_call: TRBJ2-2
clone_size: few
cdr3_aa: CAIRGTTNTGELFF
cdr3_nt: TGTGCCATCAGAGGGACAACGAACACCGGGGAGCTGTTTTTT

d_call: TRBD1
v_call: TRBV4-2
j_call: TRBJ1-1
clone_size: -
cdr3_aa: CASSQQNRGNTEAFF
cdr3_nt: TGTGCCAGCAGCCAACAAAACAGGGGGAACACTGAAGCTTTCTTT

d_call: -
v_call: TRBV12-1
j_call: TRBJ1-1
clone_size: -
cdr3_aa: CASSFVPQGRGTEAFF
cdr3_nt: TGTGCCAGCAGCTTTGTGCCCCAGGGTCGGGGCACTGAAGCTTTCTTT

d_call: TRBD1
v_call: TRBV5-1
j_call: TRBJ2-5
clone_size: -
cdr3_aa: CASSLAAQGAGETQYF
cdr3_nt: TGCGCCAGCAGCTTGGCCGCCCAGGGGGCTGGCGAGACCCAGTACTTC

d_call: -
v_call: TRBV6-5
j_call: TRBJ2-5
clone_size: -
cdr3_aa: CASSKTAGTQYF
cdr3_nt: TGTGCCAGCAGTAAAACAGCAGGGACCCAGTACTTC

d_call: TRBD1
v_call: TRBV19
j_call: TRBJ2-5
clone_size: -
cdr3_aa: CASSPGGLRQETQYF
cdr3_nt: TGTGCCAGTAGCCCAGGGGGATTAAGGCAAGAGACCCAGTACTTC

d_call: TRBD2
v_call: TRBV29-1
j_call: TRBJ2-1
clone_size: -
cdr3_aa: CSTGRRGGRYNEQFF
cdr3_nt: TGCAGCACCGGTCGGCGGGGGGGGCGTTACAATGAGCAGTTCTTC

d_call: TRBD1
v_call: TRBV7-2
j_call: TRBJ1-3
clone_size: -
cdr3_aa: CASSYNGQGQNTIYF
cdr3_nt: TGTGCCAGCAGCTACAACGGACAGGGGCAGAACACCATATATTTT

d_call: TRBD2
v_call: TRBV19
j_call: TRBJ2-3
clone_size: -
cdr3_aa: CASSLAGGDTQYF
cdr3_nt: TGTGCCAGTAGTCTAGCGGGGGGGGATACGCAGTATTTT

d_call: -
v_call: TRBV5-6
j_call: TRBJ2-7
clone_size: few
cdr3_aa: CASSLAGVREQYF
cdr3_nt: TGTGCCAGCAGCTTGGCCGGAGTAAGGGAGCAGTACTTC

d_call: -
v_call: TRBV18
j_call: TRBJ1-2
clone_size: few
cdr3_aa: CASSPVQERHGYTF
cdr3_nt: TGTGCCAGCTCACCAGTGCAGGAAAGGCATGGCTACACCTTC

d_call: -
v_call: TRBV5-4
j_call: TRBJ1-2
clone_size: few
cdr3_aa: CASSLDVSGPSYTF
cdr3_nt: TGTGCCAGCAGCTTGGATGTGTCAGGCCCGAGCTACACCTTC

d_call: -
v_call: TRBV5-1
j_call: TRBJ2-7
clone_size: few
cdr3_aa: CASSLTGLPDLSYEQYF
cdr3_nt: TGCGCCAGCAGCTTGACGGGCCTCCCAGACCTCTCCTACGAGCAGTACTTC

d_call: TRBD1
v_call: TRBV7-9
j_call: TRBJ2-7
clone_size: few
cdr3_aa: CASTKGTGRTNEQYF
cdr3_nt: TGTGCCAGCACCAAAGGGACAGGGCGGACTAACGAGCAGTACTTC

d_call: -
v_call: TRBV7-9
j_call: TRBJ1-5
clone_size: few
cdr3_aa: CASSPTGWDHQPQHF
cdr3_nt: TGTGCCAGCAGCCCGACAGGATGGGACCATCAGCCCCAGCATTTT